These 5 T cell receptor beta chains originate from one sample sequenced in a study of T cells in Graves' hyperthyroidism and ophthalmopathy. TCR beta CDR3 sequences were amplified from RNA transcripts. TCR CDR3 underwent first-round RT-PCR with the HTBI primer set. MiXCR, run by TCRdb on the multiplex PCR reads, gives a single entry per CDR3 protein. The top ten hold roughly 3.5% of the sample, which has around 600,000 distinct CDR3 sequences, 15% to 20% seen once. Sequencing was done on a sample of blood. The receptors were sampled from a woman between 40 and 55 years old with Graves' ophthalmopathy.

A word on this clonotype: A much larger clone lies a single base off, so this may be a read error. The V gene is TRBV2, the J gene TRBJ1-5; no clear D. The V end was cut by 6 bases, the J end by 3 bases, with 9 bases between. This CDR3 region has 13 residues. Germline assignment: CDR1 SNHLY and CDR2 FYNNEI. The CDR3: CASSPAPNQPQHF. The DNA of the CDR3 is TGTGCCAGCAGCCCAGCCCCCAATCAGCCCCAGCATTTT.

This clonotype has a count of ten or more. V gene TRBV2 combines with J gene TRBJ2-7, with TRBD2 identical over 13 bases. The CDR3 length is 16 residues. Per germline, CDR1 SNHLY and CDR2 FYNNEI. V shed 1 base, J shed 4 bases, and the junction held 4 bases outside the gene matches. The CDR3 nucleotides are TGTGCCAGCAGTGAAGAGGGGACTAGCGGGACTTACGAGCAGTACTTC. Translation gives CASSEEGTSGTYEQYF.

This clonotype was counted at least ten times. This chain uses TRBV2 with TRBJ2-7; the D gene is possibly TRBD2 (6 bases). Germline CDR1 and CDR2: SNHLY and FYNNEI. The ends were cut back, 8 bases at V and 2 bases at J, with 13 bases in the middle. CDR3 size: 13 residues. The CDR3, as DNA: TGTGCCAGCTTGGGGGGATCCCCCTACGAGCAGTACTTC. It yields the protein CASLGGSPYEQYF.

This clonotype was observed at least ten times. The chain combines TRBV2 with TRBJ1-1; 7 bases fit TRBD1. The CDR3 spans 12 residues. The germline V gene has CDR1 SNHLY and CDR2 FYNNEI. V shed 4 bases and J 11 bases; nucleotides not matched to a gene: 7. This CDR3 is CASSGQGLSAFF. The CDR3 DNA reads as TGTGCCAGCAGTGGACAGGGACTTTCCGCTTTCTTT. The variable domain in full, completed from reference TRBV2 and TRBJ1-1, reads EPEVTQTPSHQVTQMGQEVILRCVPISNHLYFYWYRQILGQKVEFLVSFYNNEISEKSEIFDDQFSVERPDGSNFTLKIRSTKLEDSAMYFCASSGQGLSAFFGQGTRLTVV.

This clonotype was counted only a few times. This sequence joins TRBV3-1 and TRBJ2-1, with D unresolved. Germline loops: CDR1 LGHDT, CDR2 YNNKEL (reference sequence). The length of the CDR3 is 15 residues. V lost 1 base and J lost 0, with 7 bases in between. CDR3 protein: CASSQGGPSYNEQFF. DNA of the CDR3: TGTGCCAGCAGCCAAGGAGGTCCCTCCTACAATGAGCAGTTCTTC.